Below, 3 T cell receptor beta chains from the same sample are listed, as sequenced in a study of siplizumab effects on memory and regulatory T cells. Method: immunoSEQ multiplex PCR; TCRdb's copy keeps in-frame clones and lacks some. The sample lists tens of thousands of clones, approximately 88% occurring once. Sequencing used Tregs sorted from blood. Receptors originate from a human donor in good health.

CDR3 sequence: CATRGADYSNQPQHF. CDR3 in DNA: TGTGCCACCAGGGGGGCGGATTATAGCAATCAGCCCCAGCATTTT. This chain connects TRBV2 to TRBJ1-5; 7 nucleotides agree with TRBD1. Germline V gene data show CDR1 as SNHLY and CDR2 as FYNNEI. This CDR3 has 15 residues. Trimming removed 10 bases from V and 0 bases from J; junction bases left unmatched: 9.

This clone was recorded once. This chain joins TRBV7-8 and TRBJ2-5; 8 nucleotides align to TRBD2. With 5 bases clipped from V and 4 bases from J, the junction kept 12 bases outside the gene matches. The length of the CDR3 is 16 residues. Germline V gene sequence: CDR1 SGHVS, CDR2 FQNEAQ. The CDR3 DNA reads TGTGCCAGCAGCACCCGCGCGGGGGGCGTCAGAGAGACCCAGTACTTC. Protein: CASSTRAGGVRETQYF.

The chain employs TRBV7-9 and TRBJ2-7; D might be TRBD2 (5 bases). Germline values: CDR1 SEHNR, CDR2 FQNEAQ (reference sequence). The CDR3 has 16 residues. V lost 1 base, J lost 0 bases, and 13 bases lay in between. In nucleotides, the CDR3 is TGTGCCAGCAGCTTAGTGACGGGGTTGGGCTCCTACGAGCAGTACTTC. This translates into CASSLVTGLGSYEQYF.